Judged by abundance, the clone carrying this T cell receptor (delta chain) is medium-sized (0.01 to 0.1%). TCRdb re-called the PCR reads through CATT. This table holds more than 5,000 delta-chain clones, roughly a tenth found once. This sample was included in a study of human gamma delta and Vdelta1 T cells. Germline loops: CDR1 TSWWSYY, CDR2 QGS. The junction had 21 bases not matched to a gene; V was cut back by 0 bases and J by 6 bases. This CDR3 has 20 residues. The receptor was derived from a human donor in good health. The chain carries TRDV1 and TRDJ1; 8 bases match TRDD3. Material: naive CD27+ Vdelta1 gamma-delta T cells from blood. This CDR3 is CALGELRARGVLGGIYKLIF. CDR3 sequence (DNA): TGTGCTCTTGGGGAACTACGCGCCCGTGGTGTACTGGGGGGCATCTATAAACTCATCTTT.